This T cell receptor beta chain was recorded in a study of TIL therapy for anti-PD-1-resistant metastatic lung cancer. Study information: Progressing patients received lymphodepletion, expanded TIL infusion and IL-2.

This was the immunoSEQ v3 assay. Sequencing depth was 1.5 million to 2 million read pairs for survey level, roughly 4.5-6 million for deep. This table comes from immunoSEQ multiplex PCR, and its TCRdb copy is limited to in-frame clones, with some not included. There are tens of thousands of clones in the sample; 87% occur only once, and around 2.6% lies in the top ten. Described time point: pre-treatment sample, taken before nivolumab and TIL therapy. Enrollment ran from October 2017 to early 2020. The ends were cut back, 2 bases at V and 11 bases at J, with 18 bases in the middle. CDR3 length: 14 amino acids. Per germline, CDR1 SGHAT and CDR2 FQNNGV.

The V and J genes are TRBV11-2 and TRBJ1-1, with D tentatively TRBD1 (5 bases). This receptor was taken from a person aged 25 to 80 with non-small cell lung cancer. The source material was blood, sampled at baseline. CDR3 amino acids: CASSLTGEAREAFF. In DNA, the CDR3 is TGTGCCAGCAGCTTAACAGGTGAGGCACGGGAGGCTTTCTTT.